This T cell receptor (beta chain) derives from a study of T cell changes during pregnancy in multiple sclerosis. Germline V gene lookup returns CDR1 MDHEN and CDR2 SYDVKM. The CDR3 length is 16 residues. Between the trimmed V and J ends, which lost 7 bases and 0 bases, there was a span of 16 bases. Only in-frame clones appear in the TCRdb table, and some are missing; sequencing was by immunoSEQ multiplex PCR. The sample holds under 150,000 clones, around 97% seen once. The J gene is TRBJ1-5, the V gene TRBV28, with TRBD1 as a possible D gene (5 bases). This receptor was obtained from a female donor with multiple sclerosis, enrolled in a pregnancy study. Source: peripheral blood, taken after pregnancy. The CDR3 reads CASTSEGARSNQPQHF. CDR3 nucleotides: TGTGCCAGCACCTCCGAAGGGGCGCGTAGCAATCAGCCCCAGCATTTT.